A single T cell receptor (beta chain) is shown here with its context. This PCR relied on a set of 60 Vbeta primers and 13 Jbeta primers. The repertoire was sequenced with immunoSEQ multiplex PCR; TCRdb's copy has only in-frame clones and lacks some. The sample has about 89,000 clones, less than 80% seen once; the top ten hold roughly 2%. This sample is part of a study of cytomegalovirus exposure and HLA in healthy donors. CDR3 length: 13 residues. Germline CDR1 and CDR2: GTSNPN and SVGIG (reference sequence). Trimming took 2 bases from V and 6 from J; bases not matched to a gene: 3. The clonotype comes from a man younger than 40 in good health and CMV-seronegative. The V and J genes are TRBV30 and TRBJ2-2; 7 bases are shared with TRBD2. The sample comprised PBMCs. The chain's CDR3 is CAWSLLAAGELFF. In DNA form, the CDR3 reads TGTGCCTGGAGTCTTCTAGCGGCCGGGGAGCTGTTTTTT.